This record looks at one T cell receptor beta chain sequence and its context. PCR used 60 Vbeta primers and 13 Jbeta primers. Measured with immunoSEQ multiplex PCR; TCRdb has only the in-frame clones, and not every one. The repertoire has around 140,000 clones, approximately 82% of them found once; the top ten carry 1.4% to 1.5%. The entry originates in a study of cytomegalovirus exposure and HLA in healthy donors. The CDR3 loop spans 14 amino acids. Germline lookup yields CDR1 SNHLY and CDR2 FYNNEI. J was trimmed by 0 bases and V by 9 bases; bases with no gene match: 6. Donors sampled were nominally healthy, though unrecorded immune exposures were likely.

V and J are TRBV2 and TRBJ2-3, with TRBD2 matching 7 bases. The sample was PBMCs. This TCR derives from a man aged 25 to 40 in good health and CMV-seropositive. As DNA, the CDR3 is TGTGCCAGTGAGCGGGAATCTAGCACAGATACGCAGTATTTT. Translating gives CASERESSTDTQYF. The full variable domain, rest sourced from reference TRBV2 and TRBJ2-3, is EPEVTQTPSHQVTQMGQEVILRCVPISNHLYFYWYRQILGQKVEFLVSFYNNEISEKSEIFDDQFSVERPDGSNFTLKIRSTKLEDSAMYFCASERESSTDTQYFGPGTRLTVL.